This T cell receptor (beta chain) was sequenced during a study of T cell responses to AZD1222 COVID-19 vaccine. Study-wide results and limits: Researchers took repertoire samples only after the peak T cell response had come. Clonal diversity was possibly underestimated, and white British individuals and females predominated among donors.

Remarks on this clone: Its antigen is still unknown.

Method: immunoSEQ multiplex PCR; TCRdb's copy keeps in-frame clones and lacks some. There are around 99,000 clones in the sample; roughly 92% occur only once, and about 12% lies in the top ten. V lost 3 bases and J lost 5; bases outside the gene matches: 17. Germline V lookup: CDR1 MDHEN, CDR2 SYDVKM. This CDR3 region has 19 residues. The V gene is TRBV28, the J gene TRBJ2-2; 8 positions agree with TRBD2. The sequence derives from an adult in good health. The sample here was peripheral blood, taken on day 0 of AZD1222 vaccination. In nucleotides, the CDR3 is TGTGCCAGCAGTTTTGGGAGAGCGGGAGTTCGTCTTGGGACCGGGGAGCTGTTTTTT. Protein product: CASSFGRAGVRLGTGELFF. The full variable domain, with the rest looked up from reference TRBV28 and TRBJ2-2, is DVKVTQSSRYLVKRTGEKVFLECVQDMDHENMFWYRQDPGLGLRLIYFSYDVKMKEKGDIPEGYSVSREKKERFSLILESASTNQTSMYLCASSFGRAGVRLGTGELFFGEGSRLTVL.